The present T cell receptor (beta chain) was sequenced within a study of cytomegalovirus exposure and HLA in healthy donors. The germline V gene has CDR1 KGHSH and CDR2 LQKENI. V was trimmed by 6 bases and J by 3 bases, leaving 20 bases between them. The CDR3 loop spans 16 amino acids. PCR employed 60 Vbeta and 13 Jbeta primers. Authors' analysis steps: In a later analysis, of 70 million to 85 million unique beta chains, roughly 10 million appeared in at least two donors. Clones were read by immunoSEQ multiplex PCR, and TCRdb kept only the in-frame ones, dropping some. V, J and clone size are those of that table, while D and trimming were read from the DNA. Of 190,000 or so clones listed, around 83% are singletons.

Sequenced: PBMCs. The origin of this receptor is a man aged 50-60 years in good health and CMV-seronegative. This chain connects TRBV18 to TRBJ1-1; a weak D match, TRBD1 (6 bases). Here the CDR3 reads CASSRFMDRKDTEAFF. As DNA, the CDR3 is TGTGCCAGCTCGCGATTCATGGACAGAAAGGACACTGAAGCTTTCTTT.